This TCR beta chain was found in a study of blood T cell repertoires in COVID-19. CDR3 size: 16 residues. V was trimmed by 2 bases and J by 0 bases, leaving 14 bases between them. The germline gives CDR1 SGHDT, CDR2 YYEEEE. Assay used: immunoSEQ multiplex PCR; TCRdb lists only in-frame clones, some missing. This sample has about 300,000 clones, with 80% to 90% found just once. The material sequenced was peripheral blood. The chain couples TRBV5-6 to TRBJ1-2, with D maybe TRBD1 (6 bases). This clonotype originated in a young man who had recovered from COVID-19. The CDR3 reads CASSFNRWTANYGYTF. CDR3 sequence (DNA): TGTGCCAGCAGCTTTAATAGATGGACAGCTAACTATGGCTACACCTTC. Full variable domain (outside the CDR3, taken from reference TRBV5-6 and TRBJ1-2): DAGVTQSPTHLIKTRGQQVTLRCSPKSGHDTVSWYQQALGQGPQFIFQYYEEEERQRGNFPDRFSGHQFPNYSSELNVNALLLGDSALYLCASSFNRWTANYGYTFGSGTRLTVV.